The following is a T cell receptor (beta chain) sequence with its context. This specimen belongs to a study of control samples from healthy donors and cancer patients. Sequencing was performed with immunoSEQ multiplex PCR; in TCRdb, only in-frame clones are kept and a portion is missing. The sample records 98,000 or so clones, around three quarters being singletons. V lost 5 bases, J lost 4 bases, and 11 bases lay in between. In germline, CDR1 is MNHEY, CDR2 SMNVEV (reference sequence). The CDR3 covers 13 residues. The chain recombines TRBV27 with TRBJ1-1; D unresolved. The receptor was derived from a woman in her thirties in good health. Sequencing was performed on blood. The CDR3 DNA is TGTGCCAGCAGTCCTCGGGGTCTCACTGAAGCTTTCTTT. Residues: CASSPRGLTEAFF.